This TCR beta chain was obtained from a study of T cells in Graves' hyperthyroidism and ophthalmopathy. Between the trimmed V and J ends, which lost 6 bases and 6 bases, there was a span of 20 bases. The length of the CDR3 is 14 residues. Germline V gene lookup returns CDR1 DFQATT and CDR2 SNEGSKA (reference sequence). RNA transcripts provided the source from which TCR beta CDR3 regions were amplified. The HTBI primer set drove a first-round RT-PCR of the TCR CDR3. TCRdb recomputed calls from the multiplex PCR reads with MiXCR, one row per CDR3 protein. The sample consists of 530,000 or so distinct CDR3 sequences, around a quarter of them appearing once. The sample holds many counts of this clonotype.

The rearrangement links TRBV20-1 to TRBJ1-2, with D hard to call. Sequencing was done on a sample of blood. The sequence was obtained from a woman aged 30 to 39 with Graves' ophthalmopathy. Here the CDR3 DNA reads TGCAGTGCCGCGAACTCGCGGGTAAGGGATGGCTACACCTTC. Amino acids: CSAANSRVRDGYTF.